This T cell receptor beta chain emerged from a study of T cell repertoires in cytomegalovirus infection. Study as a whole: Based on public TCR beta signatures, there were indications of CMV infection and of a matching HLA type.

Each CDR3 protein gets one entry after TCRdb re-called the reads with MiXCR. The sample yields 600,000 to 800,000 distinct CDR3 sequences, 20% to 25% seen once. This clonotype was found a few times. The target antigen is unknown. CDR1 is SGHVS, CDR2 FNYEAQ, per germline. Trimming took 5 bases from V and 5 from J; bases not matched to a gene: 8. This CDR3 is 14 amino acids long. Study-wide points: Identification of carriers of CMV plus the relevant HLA was performed using cumulative public TCR beta family frequency. HLA-C-restricted CMV clonotypes gave the most frequent clonotype in two of eight donors.

This receptor was taken from a human donor in good health (CMV status not recorded). Some clones in this sample may be carry-over from other donors' samples. The genes are TRBV7-6 and TRBJ1-1; 7 bases agree with TRBD1. Sequencing input: CD8+ T cells from PBMCs. Here the CDR3 reads CASSQVTGRTEAFF. The CDR3 DNA follows: TGTGCCAGCAGCCAGGTGACAGGGAGGACTGAAGCTTTCTTT.